This T cell receptor beta chain was recovered during a study of CXCR3-negative and CXCR3-positive naive CD8 T cells. This CDR3 has 18 amino acids. Germline CDR1 is SGHRS and CDR2 is YFSETQ. Every individual CD8+ T cell subset underwent sorting in triplicate at 300,000 to 350,000 cells apiece. Naive CD8+ T cells carried a CD45RO-CCR7+CD27+CD95- phenotype. Details on this clonotype: What it binds is not known.

Study outcomes and limitations: A higher hydrophobicity marked the TRB CDR3s of CXCR3-positive naive cells versus CXCR3-negative naive cells. Diversity ran similarly high across both naive subsets but far lower in memory CD8+ cells. Whereas memory cells differed, naive CXCR3-negative and CXCR3-positive cells shared similar TRBV-TRBJ usage.

The method, 5' RACE with UMI labels, was used to prepare the TRB cDNA libraries. TCRdb reprocessed the 5' RACE reads and keeps a single row for each CDR3 protein, giving no DNA. This sample lists approximately 100,000 distinct CDR3 sequences; its ten largest clones have about 0.34%. The sequenced sample consisted of naive CXCR3+ CD8+ T cells from blood. Subset described: CD45RO-CCR7+CD27+CD95- naive CD8+ T cells expressing CXCR3 (TNR3+). The clonotype comes from a human donor in good health. Some clones in this sample may be carry-over from other donors' samples. This chain connects TRBV5-1 to TRBJ2-2; TCRdb returns TRBD1, unconfirmable since there is no DNA. CDR3 loop: CASSLSFVAGVPTGELFF.